This T cell receptor beta chain was identified during a study of T cells in women clearing cervical HPV infection. Sequencing was performed with immunoSEQ multiplex PCR; in TCRdb, only in-frame clones are kept and a portion is missing. Its table lists more than 30,000 clones. The receptor was isolated from a woman aged 18-69 years with a cervical HPV16 infection that either progressed to CIN3+ or cleared (not recorded which). Sequencing was performed on blood buffy coat.

The sequenced part of the CDR3 DNA is TGCAGTGCTAGACGCGGGAGTGTCGACGAG. It codes for CSARRGSVDE. The complete CDR3 reads CSARRGSVDEQYF. The V and J genes are TRBV20-1 and TRBJ2-7, with 7 nucleotides matching TRBD2. Read sequence stops 3 residues before the CDR3 end, and the germline J gene provides the missing end. The junction had 6 bases not matched to a gene; V was cut back by 2 bases and J by 5 bases. Germline V gene lookup returns CDR1 DFQATT and CDR2 SNEGSKA (reference sequence). This CDR3 has 13 residues.